Below, 3 T cell receptor beta chains from the same sample are listed, as sequenced in a study of radiotherapy plus CTLA-4 blockade in lung cancer. Generated by immunoSEQ multiplex PCR, the TCRdb table keeps only in-frame clones and is missing some. The sample contains 45,000 to 60,000 clones, around 79% of which appear only once. The sample in question was peripheral blood, obtained from a patient treated with radiotherapy plus ipilimumab. All receptors come from a human donor with non-small cell lung cancer who had a complete response to radiotherapy plus ipilimumab.

This clone was observed a handful of times. CDR3 DNA: TGTGCCAGCGGGGCTAGGTACACTGAAGCTTTCTTT. It translates to CASGARYTEAFF. The rearrangement links TRBV6-6 to TRBJ1-1; TRBD1 might be the D (5 bases). Germline CDR1 reads MNHNY; CDR2 reads SVGAGI (reference sequence). The V end was cut by 8 bases, the J end by 3 bases, with 10 bases between. CDR3 size: 12 residues.

The rearrangement joins TRBV5-1 to TRBJ2-2; weak D call: TRBD1 (6 bases). Germline V gene data show CDR1 as SGHRS and CDR2 as YFSETQ. V gave up 4 bases and J gave up 5 bases, with 9 bases separating them. This CDR3 comprises 13 residues. The CDR3 region has the DNA TGCGCCAGCAGCGCACAGGGTACCGGGGAGCTGTTTTTT. It codes for CASSAQGTGELFF.

The gene calls are TRBV30 and TRBJ2-4; 10 positions agree with TRBD2. The CDR3 is 15 amino acids. Germline V gives CDR1 GTSNPN, CDR2 SVGIG (reference sequence). The V gene end was trimmed by 2 bases and the J gene end by 8 bases; junction bases not matched to a gene: 9. The CDR3 DNA is TGTGCCTGGAGTATGCTAGCGGGGGCAGGTTACATTCAGTACTTC. Protein: CAWSMLAGAGYIQYF.